This record covers a single T cell receptor (beta chain). The data were obtained in a study of T-cell reconstitution after alpha-beta-depleted transplantation in children. V was pared by 6 bases and J by 4 bases, with 5 bases of the junction left unmatched. This CDR3 has 15 residues. The germline gives CDR1 MNHNS, CDR2 SASEGT. Construction of the TCRbeta library involved unique molecular identifiers. MiXCR was run by TCRdb on the PCR reads, yielding one entry per CDR3 protein. The table shows about 640,000 distinct CDR3 sequences, with roughly 17% occurring only once. The material was PBMCs from the stem cell graft donor, obtained from the stem cell graft. The chain couples TRBV6-1 to TRBJ2-3, with 12 nucleotides matching TRBD1. The receptor was derived from a human donor who donated a stem cell graft to a child with acute myeloid leukemia. CDR3 nucleotide sequence: TGTGCCAGCAGACCCGGGACAGGGGGCGCAGATACGCAGTATTTT. It yields the protein CASRPGTGGADTQYF.